This T cell receptor beta chain was recovered during a study of spatial heterogeneity in lung cancer. Study at large: More beta-chain than alpha-chain sequences were consistently detected.

Described time point: sample taken at primary tumor resection. In each case, whole RNA from tumor, nontumor lung or frozen PBMC was sequenced unsorted. There were roughly 72 donors, all of them untreated patients with early-stage non-small cell lung cancer. In its sample, this clonotype was seen many times. Its antigen is unidentified. Notes on the study in general: There were more appearances of ubiquitous expanded tumor TCRs in blood at resection than at follow-up.

With 6 bases clipped from V and 5 bases from J, the junction kept 13 bases outside the gene matches. There are 15 residues in the CDR3. Per germline, CDR1 DFQATT and CDR2 SNEGSKA (reference sequence). Each TCR cDNA molecule carried a unique molecular identifier. TCRdb re-called the 5' RACE reads with MiXCR, one entry per CDR3 protein. The data show more than 30,000 distinct CDR3 sequences, around 5.5% seen once. Specimen: PBMCs, collected at surgery. The V gene is TRBV20-1, the J gene TRBJ2-5; 9 bases match TRBD2. The clonotype originates from a female donor with early-stage non-small cell lung cancer. The CDR3 reads CSALTTSGFGETQYF. In DNA form, the CDR3 reads TGCAGTGCCTTAACGACTAGCGGCTTTGGGGAGACCCAGTACTTC.